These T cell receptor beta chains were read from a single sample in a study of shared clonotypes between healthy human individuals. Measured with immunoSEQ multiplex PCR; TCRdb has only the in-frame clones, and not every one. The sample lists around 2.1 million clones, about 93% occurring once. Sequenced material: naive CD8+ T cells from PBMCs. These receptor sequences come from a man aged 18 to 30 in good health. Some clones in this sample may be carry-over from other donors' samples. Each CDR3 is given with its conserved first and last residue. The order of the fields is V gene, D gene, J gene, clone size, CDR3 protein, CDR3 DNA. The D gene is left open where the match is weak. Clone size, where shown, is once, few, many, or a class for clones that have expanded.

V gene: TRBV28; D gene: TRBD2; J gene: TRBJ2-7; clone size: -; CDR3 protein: CASSPRSGISYEQYF; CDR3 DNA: TGTGCCAGCAGTCCCCGGAGCGGGATCAGTTACGAGCAGTACTTC
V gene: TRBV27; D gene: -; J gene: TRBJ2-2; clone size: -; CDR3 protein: CASSLSLRTGELFF; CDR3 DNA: TGTGCCAGCAGTTTATCGTTGCGGACCGGGGAGCTGTTTTTT
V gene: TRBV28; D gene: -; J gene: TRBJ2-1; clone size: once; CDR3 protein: CASSLHRDAGGNQFF; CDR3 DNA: TGTGCCAGCAGTTTGCACAGGGACGCCGGCGGGAACCAGTTCTTC
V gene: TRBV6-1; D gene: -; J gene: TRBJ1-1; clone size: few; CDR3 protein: CASVSSYGEAFF; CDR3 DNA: TGTGCCAGCGTCAGTTCCTATGGTGAAGCTTTCTTT
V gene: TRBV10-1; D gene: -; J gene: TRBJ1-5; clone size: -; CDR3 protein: CASTRPWRDWGFYSNQPQHF; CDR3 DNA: TGCGCCAGCACGCGACCGTGGCGGGACTGGGGGTTCTATAGCAATCAGCCCCAGCATTTT
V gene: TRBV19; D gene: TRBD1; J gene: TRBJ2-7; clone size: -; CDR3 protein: CASSPDRERVEQYF; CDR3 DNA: TGTGCCAGTAGTCCCGACAGGGAGCGTGTCGAGCAGTACTTC
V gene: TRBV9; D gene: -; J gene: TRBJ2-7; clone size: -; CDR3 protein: CASSAGVSSYEQYF; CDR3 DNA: TGTGCCAGCAGCGCCGGGGTTAGCTCCTACGAGCAGTACTTC
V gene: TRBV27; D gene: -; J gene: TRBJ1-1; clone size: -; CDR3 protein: CASSLFGQSTEAFF; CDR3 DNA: TGTGCCAGCAGTTTATTCGGACAGTCTACTGAAGCTTTCTTT
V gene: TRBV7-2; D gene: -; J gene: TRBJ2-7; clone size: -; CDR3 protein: CASSFVGGGGEQYF; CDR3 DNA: TGTGCCAGCAGCTTCGTAGGGGGCGGGGGCGAGCAGTACTTC
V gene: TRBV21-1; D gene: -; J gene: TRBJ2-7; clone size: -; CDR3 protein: CASSKASTSRSSYEQYF; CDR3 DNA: TGTGCCAGCAGCAAAGCGAGTACCTCTAGGAGCTCCTACGAGCAGTACTTC
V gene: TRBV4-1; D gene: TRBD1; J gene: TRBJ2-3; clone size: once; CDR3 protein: CASTTTGGTDTQYF; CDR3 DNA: TGCGCCAGCACCACGACAGGGGGCACAGATACGCAGTATTTT
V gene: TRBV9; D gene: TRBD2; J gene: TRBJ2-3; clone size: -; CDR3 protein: CASSVAGGSTDTQYF; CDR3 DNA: TGTGCCAGCAGCGTAGCGGGGGGTAGCACAGATACGCAGTATTTT
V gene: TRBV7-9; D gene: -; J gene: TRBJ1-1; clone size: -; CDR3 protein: CASSLGFNTEAFF; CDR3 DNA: TGTGCCAGCAGCTTGGGCTTCAACACTGAAGCTTTCTTT
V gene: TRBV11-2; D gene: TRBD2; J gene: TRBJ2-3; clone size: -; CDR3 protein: CASSLGTGGGSTDTQYF; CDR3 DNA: TGTGCCAGCAGCTTAGGGACTGGCGGGGGTAGCACAGATACGCAGTATTTT
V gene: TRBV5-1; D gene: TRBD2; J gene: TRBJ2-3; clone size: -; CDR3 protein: CASSLWLAGGTDTQYF; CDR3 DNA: TGCGCCAGCAGCTTGTGGCTAGCGGGAGGCACAGATACGCAGTATTTT
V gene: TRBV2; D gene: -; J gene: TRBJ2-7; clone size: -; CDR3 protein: CASSPRPYVEQYF; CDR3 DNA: TGTGCCAGCAGTCCCCGGCCGTACGTCGAGCAGTACTTC
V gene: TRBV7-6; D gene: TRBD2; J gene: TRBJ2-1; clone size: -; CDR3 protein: CASSRLGLAGGGQQFF; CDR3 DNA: TGTGCCAGCAGCCGTCTTGGGCTAGCGGGGGGGGGACAGCAGTTCTTC
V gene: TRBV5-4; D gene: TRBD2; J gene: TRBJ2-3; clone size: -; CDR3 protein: CASSLALAGPTDTQYF; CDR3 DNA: TGTGCCAGCAGCTTGGCTCTAGCGGGACCCACAGATACGCAGTATTTT
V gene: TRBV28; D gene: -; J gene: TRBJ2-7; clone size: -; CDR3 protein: CASTGEGRGGIYEQYF; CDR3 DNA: TGTGCCAGCACCGGAGAGGGAAGGGGGGGGATCTACGAGCAGTACTTC
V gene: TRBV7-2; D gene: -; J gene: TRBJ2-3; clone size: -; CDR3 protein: CASSSGPRTDTQYF; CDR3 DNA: TGTGCCAGCAGCTCGGGACCACGCACAGATACGCAGTATTTT
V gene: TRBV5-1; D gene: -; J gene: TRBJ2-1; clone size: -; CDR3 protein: CASNLDGSSYNEQFF; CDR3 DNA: TGCGCCAGCAATCTAGACGGGAGCTCCTACAATGAGCAGTTCTTC
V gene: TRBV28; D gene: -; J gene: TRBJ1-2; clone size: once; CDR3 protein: CASSFFFGGSGYGYTF; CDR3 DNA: TGTGCCAGCAGTTTTTTTTTCGGAGGCTCCGGCTATGGCTACACCTTC
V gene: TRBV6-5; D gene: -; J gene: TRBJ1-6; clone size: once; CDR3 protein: CASSYTGLVWSPLHF; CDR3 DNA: TGTGCCAGCAGTTACACGGGGCTTGTATGGTCACCCCTCCACTTT
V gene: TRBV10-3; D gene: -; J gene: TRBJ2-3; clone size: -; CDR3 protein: CAISLRRGDTQYF; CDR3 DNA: TGTGCCATCAGTCTACGGAGGGGGGATACGCAGTATTTT
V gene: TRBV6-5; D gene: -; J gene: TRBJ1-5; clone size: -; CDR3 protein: CASSYRAGNQPQHF; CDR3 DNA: TGTGCCAGCAGTTACAGGGCGGGCAATCAGCCCCAGCATTTT
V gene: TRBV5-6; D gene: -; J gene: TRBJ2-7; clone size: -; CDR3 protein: CASSIGHRAYEQYF; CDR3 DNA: TGTGCCAGCAGCATAGGGCACAGGGCCTACGAGCAGTACTTC
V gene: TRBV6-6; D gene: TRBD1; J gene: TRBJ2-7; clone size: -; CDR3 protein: CASSSRDRGVEQYF; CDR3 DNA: TGTGCCAGCAGTTCACGGGACAGGGGGGTCGAGCAGTACTTC
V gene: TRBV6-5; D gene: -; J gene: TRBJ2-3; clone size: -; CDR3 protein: CASPGPLGPDTQYF; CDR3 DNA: TGTGCCAGCCCGGGACCCCTCGGACCAGATACGCAGTATTTT
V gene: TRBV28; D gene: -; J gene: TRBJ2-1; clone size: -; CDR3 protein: CATSWVPGDNEQFF; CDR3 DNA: TGTGCCACCAGCTGGGTCCCCGGAGACAATGAGCAGTTCTTC
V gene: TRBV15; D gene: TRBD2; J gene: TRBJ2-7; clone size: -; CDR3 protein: CATSREMTSGYEQYF; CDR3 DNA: TGTGCCACCAGCAGAGAAATGACTAGCGGATACGAGCAGTACTTC
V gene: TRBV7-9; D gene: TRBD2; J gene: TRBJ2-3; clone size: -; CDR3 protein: CASSQAGEAADTQYF; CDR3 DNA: TGTGCCAGCAGCCAAGCGGGAGAGGCGGCAGATACGCAGTATTTT
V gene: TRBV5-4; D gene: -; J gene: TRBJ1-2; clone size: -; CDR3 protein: CASSLRLTEKYGYTF; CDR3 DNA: TGTGCCAGCAGCTTGAGATTGACAGAAAAATATGGCTACACCTTC
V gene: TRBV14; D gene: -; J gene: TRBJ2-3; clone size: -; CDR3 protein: CASSRALDYLTPTLYF; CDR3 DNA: TGTGCCAGCAGCCGCGCTTTGGACTACCTAACTCCCACGCTATATTTT
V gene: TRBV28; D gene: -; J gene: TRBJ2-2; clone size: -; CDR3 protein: CASILGRHTGELFF; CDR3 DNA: TGTGCCAGCATCTTGGGGAGACACACCGGGGAGCTGTTTTTT
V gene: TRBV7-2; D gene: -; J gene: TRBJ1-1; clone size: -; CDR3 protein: CASSYSTGLNTEAFF; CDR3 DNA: TGTGCCAGCAGCTACAGTACAGGGCTGAACACTGAAGCTTTCTTT
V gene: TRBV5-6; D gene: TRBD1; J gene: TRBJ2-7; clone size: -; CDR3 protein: CASSSPGDRGGYEQYF; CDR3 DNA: TGTGCCAGCAGCTCTCCCGGGGACAGGGGGGGCTACGAGCAGTACTTC
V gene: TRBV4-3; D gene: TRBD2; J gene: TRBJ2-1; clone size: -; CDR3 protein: CASSQPGLADNYNEQFF; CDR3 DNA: TGCGCCAGCAGCCAGCCCGGACTAGCGGATAACTACAATGAGCAGTTCTTC
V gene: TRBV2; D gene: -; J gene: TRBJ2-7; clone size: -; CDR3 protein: CASSEARKPYEQYF; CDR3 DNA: TGTGCCAGCAGTGAAGCCCGGAAACCCTACGAGCAGTACTTC
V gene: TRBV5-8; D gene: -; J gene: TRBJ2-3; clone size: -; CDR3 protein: CASSLSIRVTDTQYF; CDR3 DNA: TGTGCCAGCAGCTTGTCTATCCGGGTCACAGATACGCAGTATTTT
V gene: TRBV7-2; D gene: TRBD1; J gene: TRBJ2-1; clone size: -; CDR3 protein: CASRLPGTGADEQFF; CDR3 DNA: TGTGCCAGCAGATTACCCGGGACAGGGGCCGATGAGCAGTTCTTC
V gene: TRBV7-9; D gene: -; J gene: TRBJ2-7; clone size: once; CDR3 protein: CASSAMSTYEQYF; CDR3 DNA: TGTGCCAGCAGCGCTATGAGTACCTACGAGCAGTACTTC
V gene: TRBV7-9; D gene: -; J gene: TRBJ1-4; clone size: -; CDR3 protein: CASSLVGVNEKLFF; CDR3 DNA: TGTGCCAGCAGCTTAGTTGGGGTTAATGAAAAACTGTTTTTT
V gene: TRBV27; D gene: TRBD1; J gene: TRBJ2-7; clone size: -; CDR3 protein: CASSSNRGSYEQYF; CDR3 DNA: TGTGCCAGCAGTTCGAACAGGGGCTCCTACGAGCAGTACTTC
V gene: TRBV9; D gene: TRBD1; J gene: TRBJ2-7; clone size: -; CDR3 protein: CASSVEGQTKPYEQYF; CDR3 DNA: TGTGCCAGCAGCGTAGAGGGACAGACTAAACCCTACGAGCAGTACTTC
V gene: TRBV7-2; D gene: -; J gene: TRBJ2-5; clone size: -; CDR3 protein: CASSYLNGQETQYF; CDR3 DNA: TGTGCCAGCAGCTATTTGAACGGTCAAGAGACCCAGTACTTC
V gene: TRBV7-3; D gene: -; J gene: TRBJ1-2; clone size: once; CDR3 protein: CASSAKRQAIGGYTF; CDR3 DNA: TGTGCCAGCAGCGCCAAAAGACAGGCCATAGGGGGCTACACCTTC
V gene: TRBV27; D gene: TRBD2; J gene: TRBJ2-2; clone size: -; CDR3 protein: CASSLVGGLVGELFF; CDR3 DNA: TGTGCCAGCAGTTTAGTGGGAGGGCTCGTCGGGGAGCTGTTTTTT
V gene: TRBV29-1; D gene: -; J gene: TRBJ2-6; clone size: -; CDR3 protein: CSVGHSGANVLTF; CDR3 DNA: TGCAGCGTCGGACACTCTGGGGCCAACGTCCTGACTTTC
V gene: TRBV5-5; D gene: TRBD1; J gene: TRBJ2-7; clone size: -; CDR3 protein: CASSTGTGKEQYF; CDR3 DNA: TGTGCCAGCAGCACCGGGACAGGGAAAGAGCAGTACTTC
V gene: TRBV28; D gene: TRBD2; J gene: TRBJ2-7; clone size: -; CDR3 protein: CASSLAGSSYEQYF; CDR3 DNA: TGTGCCAGCAGCCTAGCGGGTTCCTCCTACGAGCAGTACTTC
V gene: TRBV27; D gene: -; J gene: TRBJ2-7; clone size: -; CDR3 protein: CASSSLDLVGEQYF; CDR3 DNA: TGTGCCAGCAGCTCCCTCGACCTTGTAGGCGAGCAGTACTTC
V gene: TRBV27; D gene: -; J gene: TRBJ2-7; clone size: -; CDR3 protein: CASSFGGSYEQYF; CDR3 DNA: TGTGCCAGCAGTTTTGGGGGTTCCTACGAGCAGTACTTC
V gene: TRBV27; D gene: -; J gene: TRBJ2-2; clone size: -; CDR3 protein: CASSSGSTGELFF; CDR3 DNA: TGTGCCAGCAGTTCAGGGTCCACCGGGGAGCTGTTTTTT
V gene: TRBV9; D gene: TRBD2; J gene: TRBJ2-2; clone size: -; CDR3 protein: CASSGISGRALGTGELFF; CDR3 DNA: TGTGCCAGCAGCGGAATTAGCGGGAGGGCCCTGGGCACCGGGGAGCTGTTTTTT
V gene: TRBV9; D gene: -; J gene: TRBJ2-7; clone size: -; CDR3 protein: CASSVGVADFYEQYF; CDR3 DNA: TGTGCCAGCAGCGTAGGTGTTGCAGACTTCTACGAGCAGTACTTC
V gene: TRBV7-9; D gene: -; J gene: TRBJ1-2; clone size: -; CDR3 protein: CASSLSVQHGYTF; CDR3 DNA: TGTGCCAGCAGCTTATCTGTGCAGCATGGCTACACCTTC
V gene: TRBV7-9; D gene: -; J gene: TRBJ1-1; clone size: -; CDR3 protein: CASSFLGRDTEAFF; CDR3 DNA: TGTGCCAGCAGCTTCCTCGGCAGGGACACTGAAGCTTTCTTT
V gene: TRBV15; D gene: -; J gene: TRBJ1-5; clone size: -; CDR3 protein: CATTPGRDNQPQHF; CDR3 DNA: TGTGCCACCACCCCAGGGAGGGACAATCAGCCCCAGCATTTT
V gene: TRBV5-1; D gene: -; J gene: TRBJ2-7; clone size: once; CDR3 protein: CASSPFISGHEQYF; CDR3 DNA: TGCGCCAGCAGCCCCTTTATCAGCGGACACGAGCAGTACTTC
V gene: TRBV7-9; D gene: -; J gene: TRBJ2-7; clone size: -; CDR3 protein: CASSLGGVYEQYF; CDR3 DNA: TGTGCCAGCAGCTTAGGCGGCGTTTACGAGCAGTACTTC